Listed here is a single TCR beta chain. CDR3 size: 14 residues. CDR1 and CDR2 from the germline V gene are KGHSH and LQKENI. V lost 4 bases, J lost 1 base, and 10 bases lay in between. From the RT-PCR reads, TCRdb called clonotypes with MiXCR, one entry per CDR3 protein. Of 650,000 to 800,000 distinct CDR3 sequences in the sample, 13% to 15% are singletons; the top ten hold 3% to 4.5%. Sequencing used memory CD4+ T cells from blood. The clonotype originates from a female donor in good health, serving as a healthy control. The chain carries TRBV18 and TRBJ1-1; D uncertain. The DNA of the CDR3 is TGTGCCAGCTCACTTGCGGTCCGGAACACTGAAGCTTTCTTT. Its protein is CASSLAVRNTEAFF.